Listed here are 31 T cell receptor beta chains from one sample, sequenced in a study of cytomegalovirus exposure and HLA in healthy donors. The study ran its PCR with 60 Vbeta and 13 Jbeta primers. Profiling relied on immunoSEQ multiplex PCR, and the TCRdb table lists in-frame clones only, not all of them. In the table there are about 190,000 clones, approximately 80% of which are singletons. The specimen sequenced was PBMCs. These receptors came from a young woman in good health and CMV-seropositive.

The rearrangement joins TRBV7-9 to TRBJ2-7; D remains unclear. This CDR3 spans 14 amino acids. Germline-derived CDR1 and CDR2 are SEHNR and FQNEAQ (reference sequence). V lost 1 base, J lost 2 bases, and 9 bases lay in between. The CDR3 sequence: CASSLENSAYEQYF. The CDR3 coding sequence is TGTGCCAGCAGCTTAGAAAACTCTGCCTACGAGCAGTACTTC.

The chain links TRBV4-1 to TRBJ2-7; 8 bases fit TRBD2. Germline assignment: CDR1 MGHRA and CDR2 YSYEKL. The CDR3 sequence is 14 residues long. V lost 4 bases and J lost 3; bases outside the gene matches: 5. The CDR3 DNA follows: TGCGCCAGCAGCCTCGGGACTAGAGACTACGAGCAGTACTTC. This codes for CASSLGTRDYEQYF.

This chain connects TRBV7-8 to TRBJ2-7; TRBD1 might be the D (5 bases). There are 16 residues in the CDR3. Trimming removed 1 base from V and 4 bases from J, with 17 bases in between. Germline V gives CDR1 SGHVS, CDR2 FQNEAQ. CDR3 nucleotides: TGTGCCAGCAGCTTAGTAACAGGTTCTGGGCTTTACGAGCAGTACTTC. Translated: CASSLVTGSGLYEQYF.

This chain connects TRBV6-5 to TRBJ2-5, with TRBD1 identical over 9 bases. Germline V gene lookup returns CDR1 MNHEY and CDR2 SVGAGI. The CDR3 is 14 amino acids. V trimming: 6 bases; J trimming: 5 bases; junction bases outside the gene matches: 7. CDR3 nucleotide sequence: TGTGCCAGCAGCCGGGACAGGGTGATGGAGACCCAGTACTTC. It specifies CASSRDRVMETQYF.

This chain joins TRBV10-3 and TRBJ1-1; D is unclear. This CDR3 contains 11 residues. Germline V gives CDR1 ENHRY, CDR2 SYGVKD. As DNA, the CDR3 is TGTGCAACAGCAGCGAACACTGAAGCTTTCTTT. This translates into CATAANTEAFF.

V gene TRBV14 combines with J gene TRBJ2-2; no definite D call. V was trimmed by 2 bases and J by 8 bases, leaving 12 bases between them. The CDR3 is 14 residues long. Germline V gene sequence: CDR1 SGHDN, CDR2 FVKESK. The CDR3 reads CASSQKPPVGELFF. In DNA, the CDR3 is TGTGCCAGCAGCCAAAAACCCCCGGTGGGGGAGCTGTTTTTT.

The chain combines TRBV7-2 with TRBJ2-3, with a tentative D call TRBD1 (6 bases). Germline V lookup: CDR1 SGHTA, CDR2 FQGNSA. This CDR3 has 12 amino acids. Trimming cost V 7 bases and J 7 bases, with 12 bases left between them. For the CDR3, the DNA is TGTGCCAGCACCTCCAGGGGATATACGCAGTATTTT. Its protein product is CASTSRGYTQYF.

There are a few counts of this clone. The J gene is TRBJ2-3, the V gene TRBV9, with 14 bases identical to TRBD2. Germline V gene lookup returns CDR1 SGDLS and CDR2 YYNGEE. After removal of 3 bases from V and 2 bases from J, the junction contained 8 bases not matched to a gene. The CDR3 sequence is 18 residues long. This CDR3 is CASSEGLAGGRVTDTQYF. CDR3 DNA: TGTGCCAGCAGCGAAGGACTAGCGGGAGGAAGAGTCACAGATACGCAGTATTTT.

The V call is TRBV10-1, the J call TRBJ2-3; 10 positions agree with TRBD2. CDR1 is WNHNN and CDR2 is SYGVQD in the germline V gene (reference sequence). The CDR3 totals 17 residues. With V trimmed by 0 bases and J by 2 bases, 5 bases remained unmatched. For the CDR3, the DNA is TGCGCCAGCAGTGAGTCAAGTCTAGCGGGGGTCACAGATACGCAGTATTTT. It translates to CASSESSLAGVTDTQYF.

J is TRBJ2-2 and V is TRBV10-3, with 9 bases that match TRBD1. In germline, CDR1 is ENHRY, CDR2 SYGVKD. This CDR3 spans 16 amino acids. After removal of 4 bases from V and 7 bases from J, the junction contained 10 bases not matched to a gene. Written as DNA, the CDR3 is TGTGCCATCAGTGGGCGGGGACAGGGTAATAACGGGGAGCTGTTTTTT. Translation: CAISGRGQGNNGELFF.

Remarks on this clone: This likely comes from a read error, as the CDR3 has no conserved phenylalanine or tryptophan at its end. It is unclear where the CDR3 begins or ends on the DNA, so no DNA is shown, and the CDR3 is as TCRdb lists it. The chain employs TRBV2 and TRBJ1-4. The V gene's germline CDR1 is SNHLY and CDR2 FYNNEI. Ends included, the CDR3 has 12 residues. Here the CDR3 reads CASSPSRQSYIV.

The chain couples TRBV6-5 to TRBJ1-5; 10 positions agree with TRBD1. Unmatched junction bases numbered 4, after V lost 4 bases and J lost 7 bases. The length of the CDR3 is 14 residues. Germline loops: CDR1 MNHEY, CDR2 SVGAGI. The CDR3 DNA reads TGTGCCAGCAGTTCCGGACAGGGGGGACAGCCCCAGCATTTT. This gives the protein CASSSGQGGQPQHF.

The chain links TRBV2 to TRBJ2-5; 10 nucleotides agree with TRBD2. The J call may be in error: the DNA end matches TRBJ2-7 better. The CDR3 length is 15 residues. Germline CDR1 SNHLY, CDR2 FYNNEI. In DNA, the CDR3 is TGTGCCAGCACTAGCGGGGGCCCCAGCTCCTACGAGCAGTACTTC. This sequence encodes CASTSGGPSSYEQYF.

The chain links TRBV19 to TRBJ2-3; D is perhaps TRBD1 (5 bases). Per the germline V gene, CDR1 is LNHDA and CDR2 is SQIVND (reference sequence). This CDR3 region has 14 residues. Trimming took 4 bases from V and 2 from J, leaving 10 bases between them. The CDR3 here is CASSTLDNTDTQYF. CDR3 sequence (DNA): TGTGCCAGTAGTACGCTGGACAACACAGATACGCAGTATTTT.

The chain couples TRBV2 to TRBJ1-4; D not certain. Trimming cost V 6 bases and J 7 bases, with 15 bases left between them. The length of the CDR3 is 14 residues. The germline V gene has CDR1 SNHLY and CDR2 FYNNEI. The CDR3 reads CASRTMSGAEKLFF. The CDR3, as DNA: TGTGCCAGCAGGACCATGTCCGGAGCTGAAAAACTGTTTTTT.

V is TRBV6-1 and J is TRBJ2-1; the match to TRBD2 covers 12 bases. With 2 bases clipped from V and 14 bases from J, the junction kept 13 bases outside the gene matches. The CDR3 has 16 residues. Germline values: CDR1 MNHNS, CDR2 SASEGT. The CDR3 here is CASSELRLAGGPGEFF. The CDR3 DNA is TGTGCCAGCAGTGAACTCCGGCTAGCGGGAGGGCCCGGGGAGTTCTTC.

The chain employs TRBV5-6 and TRBJ2-7; tentative D call: TRBD1 (6 bases). Germline CDR1 and CDR2: SGHDT and YYEEEE. Trimming left V 4 bases short and J 7 bases short, with 18 bases between. The CDR3 covers 14 residues. The CDR3 DNA reads TGTGCCAGCAGCGCACGCAGGGGAGCGAGAGAGCAGTACTTC. This gives the protein CASSARRGAREQYF.

The chain has TRBV6-5 and TRBJ2-7; D possibly corresponds to TRBD2 (5 bases). Germline V gene lookup returns CDR1 MNHEY and CDR2 SVGAGI. V was pared by 8 bases and J by 2 bases, with 13 bases between. There are 13 residues in the CDR3. CDR3 sequence (DNA): TGTGCCAGCGCTTTGGGAGCGGCCTACGAGCAGTACTTC. Translation: CASALGAAYEQYF.

The CDR3 here is CASSIRVWETQYF. CDR3 in DNA: TGTGCCAGTAGTATCAGGGTGTGGGAGACCCAGTACTTC. V usage is TRBV19 and J usage is TRBJ2-5, with D possibly being TRBD1 (5 bases). The V end lost 3 bases, the J end lost 5 bases, and 10 bases lay between the germline ends. Germline-derived CDR1 and CDR2 are LNHDA and SQIVND (reference sequence). The CDR3 has 13 amino acids. The complete variable domain, with remaining parts taken from reference TRBV19 and TRBJ2-5, reads DGGITQSPKYLFRKEGQNVTLSCEQNLNHDAMYWYRQDPGQGLRLIYYSQIVNDFQKGDIAEGYSVSREKKESFPLTVTSAQKNPTAFYLCASSIRVWETQYFGPGTRLLVL.

This clone was detected a few times. The chain links TRBV4-3 to TRBJ2-7; 7 bases fit TRBD1. V lost 3 bases to trimming and J lost 5 bases; unmatched junction nucleotides: 4. Germline loops: CDR1 LGHNA, CDR2 YSLEER. The CDR3 spans 13 residues. The CDR3 sequence is CASSQATGHEQYF. The CDR3 DNA sequence: TGCGCCAGCAGCCAGGCGACAGGGCACGAGCAGTACTTC.

The J gene is TRBJ1-3, the V gene TRBV5-1; 9 bases match TRBD1. V lost 4 bases to trimming and J lost 0 bases; unmatched junction nucleotides: 5. This CDR3 region has 16 residues. The V gene's germline CDR1 is SGHRS and CDR2 YFSETQ. The CDR3 loop is CASSTGQGVSGNTIYF. Here the CDR3 DNA reads TGCGCCAGCAGCACGGGACAGGGAGTCTCTGGAAACACCATATATTTT.

The chain joins TRBV5-1 to TRBJ2-1; 9 bases are shared with TRBD1. This CDR3 region has 16 residues. The germline gives CDR1 SGHRS, CDR2 YFSETQ. Unmatched junction bases numbered 9, after V lost 0 bases and J lost 8 bases. The DNA for the CDR3 is TGCGCCAGCAGCTTGGTCCGGGACAGGGTTTTTGATGAGCAGTTCTTC. It codes for CASSLVRDRVFDEQFF.

The CDR3 DNA reads TGTGCCAGTATGGCAGCTAGCTCCTATAATTCACCCCTCCACTTT. This encodes CASMAASSYNSPLHF. V is TRBV19 and J is TRBJ1-6; D remains ambiguous. V was cut by 7 bases and J by 0 bases, with 10 bases left in between. Germline loops: CDR1 LNHDA, CDR2 SQIVND (reference sequence). The CDR3 contains 15 residues. Full variable domain (missing parts from reference TRBV19 and TRBJ1-6): DGGITQSPKYLFRKEGQNVTLSCEQNLNHDAMYWYRQDPGQGLRLIYYSQIVNDFQKGDIAEGYSVSREKKESFPLTVTSAQKNPTAFYLCASMAASSYNSPLHFGNGTRLTVT.

V gene TRBV6-5 combines with J gene TRBJ1-1; maybe TRBD1 (5 bases). Trimming stripped 5 bases from V and 11 bases from J, with 12 bases between. This CDR3 is built from 11 residues. Germline CDR1 and CDR2: MNHEY and SVGAGI. The CDR3 DNA reads as TGTGCCAGCAGTCCGGGGGGGGAGGCTTTCTTT. Translation gives CASSPGGEAFF.

J is TRBJ1-1 and V is TRBV7-9; TRBD1 matches at 9 bases. V shed 5 bases and J 4 bases; nucleotides not matched to a gene: 11. The CDR3 consists of 16 residues. Germline loops: CDR1 SEHNR, CDR2 FQNEAQ (reference sequence). CDR3 sequence reads: CASSQDRGMLSTEAFF. Here the CDR3 DNA reads TGTGCCAGCAGCCAGGACAGGGGCATGTTATCCACTGAAGCTTTCTTT.

The V call is TRBV5-4, the J call TRBJ2-1; the match to TRBD2 covers 9 bases. Germline CDR1 SGHNT, CDR2 YYREEE (reference sequence). V lost 0 bases to trimming and J lost 7 bases; unmatched junction nucleotides: 8. The CDR3 covers 16 residues. The CDR3 is CASSLEGLAGLNEQFF. For the CDR3, the DNA is TGTGCCAGCAGCTTGGAAGGTCTAGCGGGGCTAAATGAGCAGTTCTTC. Using reference TRBV5-4 and TRBJ2-1 for the parts outside the CDR3, the full variable domain is ETGVTQSPTHLIKTRGQQVTLRCSSQSGHNTVSWYQQALGQGPQFIFQYYREEENGRGNFPPRFSGLQFPNYSSELNVNALELDDSALYLCASSLEGLAGLNEQFFGPGTRLTVL.

This sequence joins TRBV28 and TRBJ1-5; D unresolved. Germline-derived CDR1 and CDR2 are MDHEN and SYDVKM. The CDR3 has 15 amino acids. The germline V and J ends were trimmed by 6 bases and 3 bases, with 15 bases remaining between them. CDR3 DNA: TGTGCCAGCAGGCCGAGGGAGGCCCACAATCAGCCCCAGCATTTT. Its protein is CASRPREAHNQPQHF. Looking up the rest from reference TRBV28 and TRBJ1-5 gives the full variable domain: DVKVTQSSRYLVKRTGEKVFLECVQDMDHENMFWYRQDPGLGLRLIYFSYDVKMKEKGDIPEGYSVSREKKERFSLILESASTNQTSMYLCASRPREAHNQPQHFGDGTRLSIL.

The gene calls are TRBV28 and TRBJ2-1; D not resolved. Germline V gene lookup returns CDR1 MDHEN and CDR2 SYDVKM. Trimming removed 8 bases at V and 0 bases at J, with 5 bases between. CDR3 length: 12 residues. CDR3 loop: CASSFSYNEQFF. The CDR3 DNA reads TGTGCCAGCTCCTTCTCCTACAATGAGCAGTTCTTC.

As to this clone: One junction end disagrees with the germline gene, perhaps due to a read error. The chain recombines TRBV7-7 with TRBJ2-5; D is unresolved. Germline values: CDR1 SSHAT, CDR2 FNYEAQ (reference sequence). This CDR3 is 11 amino acids long. CDR3 loop: CASSLQETQYF. As DNA, the CDR3 is TGTGCTAGCAGCTTACAGGAGACCCAGTACTTC.

This clone turned up a few times. V and J are TRBV5-6 and TRBJ2-5; 8 nucleotides match TRBD2. The CDR3 extends over 15 amino acids. V shed 4 bases, J shed 7 bases, and the junction held 12 bases outside the gene matches. The germline V gene encodes CDR1 SGHDT and CDR2 YYEEEE. This chain's CDR3 is CASSAKGLATRTQYF. In nucleotides, the CDR3 is TGTGCCAGCAGCGCAAAAGGACTAGCCACACGGACCCAGTACTTC.

The chain is built from TRBV27 and TRBJ2-7; 10 bases map to TRBD1. Germline CDR1 reads MNHEY; CDR2 reads SMNVEV (reference sequence). V was clipped by 5 bases and J by 2 bases; unmatched bases: 6. CDR3 length: 15 residues. The CDR3 nucleotides are TGTGCCAGCAGTCCTGGGACAGGGGTCACCTACGAGCAGTACTTC. Protein: CASSPGTGVTYEQYF.